These 20 T cell receptor beta chains originate from one sample sequenced in a study of CD8+CD57+ T cells in acquired aplastic anemia. Patients who underwent sequencing had shown CD8+CD57+ cell expansion by flow cytometry. Genomic DNA templated the TCR beta VDJ and CDR3 profiling. TCRdb itself ran the reads through MiXCR, one entry per CDR3 protein. The data contain 200,000 to 300,000 distinct CDR3 sequences, 82% of them seen just once; the ten biggest clones take up 40% to 55%. Sequenced input: sorted CD4+, CD8+, or CD8+CD57+ T cells (not recorded which) from PBMCs. The receptors here all came from a human donor with aplastic anemia.

V is TRBV7-9 and J is TRBJ1-2; the D gene is possibly TRBD1 (5 bases). V was pared by 3 bases and J by 2 bases, with 10 bases between. The CDR3 spans 14 residues. CDR1 and CDR2 from the germline V gene are SEHNR and FQNEAQ (reference sequence). The CDR3 region is CASSLERDNYGYTF. As DNA, the CDR3 is TGTGCCAGCAGCTTGGAGAGGGACAACTATGGCTACACCTTC. Looking up the rest from reference TRBV7-9 and TRBJ1-2 gives the full variable domain: DTGVSQNPRHKITKRGQNVTFRCDPISEHNRLYWYRQTLGQGPEFLTYFQNEAQLEKSRLLSDRFSAERPKGSFSTLEIQRTEQGDSAMYLCASSLERDNYGYTFGSGTRLTVV.

Concerning this clonotype: The junction does not match germline at one end; this may be a read error. The chain combines TRBV19 with TRBJ2-7; TRBD1 matches at 9 bases. Germline loops: CDR1 LNHDA, CDR2 SQIVND (reference sequence). This CDR3 has 15 residues. The CDR3 coding sequence is TGTGCCAGTAGTGGGACAGGGTCGCGCTCCAACGAGCAGTACTTC. This gives the protein CASSGTGSRSNEQYF.

The chain is built from TRBV7-9 and TRBJ2-3; D remains ambiguous. V lost 0 bases, J lost 7 bases, and 11 bases lay in between. CDR3 length: 14 residues. CDR1 and CDR2 from the germline V gene are SEHNR and FQNEAQ (reference sequence). This chain's CDR3 is CASSLAEGHYTQYF. DNA for the CDR3: TGTGCCAGCAGCTTAGCGGAAGGCCACTATACGCAGTATTTT.

Concerning this clonotype: Given the absence of the conserved phenylalanine or tryptophan at the CDR3 end, a read error is likely. It is unclear where the CDR3 begins or ends on the DNA, so no DNA is shown, and the CDR3 is as TCRdb lists it. The chain uses TRBV7-8 and TRBJ2-3; the table assigns TRBD1, which was not confirmed against the DNA. The germline CDR1 and CDR2 sequences are SGHVS and FQNEAQ. The CDR3 has 13 amino acids, counting both end residues. CDR3 residues: CASSLAGADDTHY.

With respect to this clonotype: No conserved phenylalanine or tryptophan ends this CDR3, so it is likely a read error. The DNA is left out, because the CDR3 cannot be placed on it with certainty; the CDR3 is given as TCRdb lists it. The rearrangement joins TRBV7-9 to TRBJ2-7; TRBD1 is the table's D call and was not checked against the DNA. The CDR3 is 13 amino acids in total, end residues counted. CDR1 is SEHNR and CDR2 is FQNEAQ in the germline V gene (reference sequence). This CDR3 reads CASRGGGMSSYEL.

This clonotype appeared many times. A junction end diverges from the germline sequence, so it may reflect a read error. The rearrangement joins TRBV29-1 to TRBJ2-2; no clear D gene. This CDR3 has 12 amino acids. The germline V gene has CDR1 SQVTM and CDR2 ANQGSEA. CDR3 sequence reads: CSVGLSAGELFF. In nucleotides, the CDR3 is TGCAGCGTTGGGTTATCGGCCGGAGAGCTGTTTTTT.

The chain joins TRBV29-1 to TRBJ2-1; perhaps TRBD1 as D (8 bases). Trimming left V 0 bases short and J 4 bases short, with 19 bases between. The CDR3 extends over 17 amino acids. Germline CDR1 is SQVTM and CDR2 is ANQGSEA. CDR3 loop: CSVEDLPTGGGYNEQFF. DNA for the CDR3: TGCAGCGTTGAAGATCTCCCTACAGGGGGGGGTTACAATGAGCAGTTCTTC.

The V and J genes are TRBV9 and TRBJ2-7; no clear D. CDR1 is SGDLS and CDR2 is YYNGEE in the germline V gene. CDR3 length: 13 residues. CDR3 amino acids: CASSHRSAEQHFV. The CDR3 DNA reads as TGTGCCAGCAGCCATAGGTCCGCTGAGCAGCATTTTGTC.

The gene calls are TRBV5-1 and TRBJ1-1; 8 bases agree with TRBD1. CDR3 length: 14 amino acids. In germline, CDR1 is SGHRS, CDR2 YFSETQ. V trimming: 0 bases; J trimming: 6 bases; junction bases outside the gene matches: 4. The CDR3 sequence is CASSLVVQGAEAFF. The CDR3 bases are TGCGCCAGCAGCTTGGTGGTACAGGGGGCTGAAGCTTTCTTT.

The chain recombines TRBV2 with TRBJ2-1, with D perhaps given as TRBD1 or TRBD2 (6 bases each). Trimming pared 3 bases from V and 13 bases from J, leaving 16 bases between. The CDR3 is 13 amino acids. Germline CDR1 and CDR2: SNHLY and FYNNEI. The DNA of the CDR3 is TGTGCCAGCAGTGATGGGGGGACACTTAACCAGTTCTTC. As protein: CASSDGGTLNQFF.

The chain joins TRBV9 to TRBJ1-5, with D perhaps matching TRBD1 (5 bases). This CDR3 is 14 amino acids long. The germline V and J ends were trimmed by 0 bases and 7 bases, with 11 bases remaining between them. Germline V CDR1 and CDR2: SGDLS, YYNGEE. CDR3 DNA: TGTGCCAGCAGCGTAGCAGACAGCGGGCAGCCCCAGCATTTT. It codes for CASSVADSGQPQHF.

Turning to this clonotype: Sequence at one end of the junction differs from germline and may be a read error. The V gene is TRBV2, the J gene TRBJ2-1, with a possible D match to TRBD2 (5 bases). This CDR3 contains 13 residues. Germline assignment: CDR1 SNHLY and CDR2 FYNNEI. The CDR3 DNA sequence: TGTGCCAGCAGAGACGGAGTAACGGGAAGTCTGTACTTC. It translates to CASRDGVTGSLYF. The whole variable domain, remainder taken from reference TRBV2 and TRBJ2-1, is EPEVTQTPSHQVTQMGQEVILRCVPISNHLYFYWYRQILGQKVEFLVSFYNNEISEKSEIFDDQFSVERPDGSNFTLKIRSTKLEDSAMYFCASRDGVTGSLYFGPGTRLTVL.

The J gene is TRBJ2-7, the V gene TRBV9, with 9 bases matching TRBD2. Germline loops: CDR1 SGDLS, CDR2 YYNGEE. V gave up 3 bases and J gave up 5 bases; unmatched junction bases: 6. CDR3 size: 14 residues. Here the CDR3 reads CASSAGTSFHEQYF. In DNA form, the CDR3 reads TGTGCCAGCAGCGCCGGGACTAGCTTCCACGAGCAGTACTTC.

The gene calls are TRBV20-1 and TRBJ2-1; 11 bases match TRBD2. The germline CDR1 and CDR2 sequences are DFQATT and SNEGSKA (reference sequence). V gave up 1 base and J gave up 4 bases; unmatched junction bases: 6. The CDR3 loop spans 16 amino acids. CDR3 in DNA: TGCAGTGCTAGAGTCTTGGCTAGCGGGGGGTACAATGAGCAGTTCTTC. It codes for CSARVLASGGYNEQFF.

The chain is built from TRBV7-6 and TRBJ2-5; 10 bases agree with TRBD1. The CDR3 length is 14 residues. CDR1 is SGHVS and CDR2 is FNYEAQ in the germline V gene. Trimming took 1 base from V and 5 from J; bases not matched to a gene: 1. CDR3 in amino acids: CASSLGTGGETQYF. CDR3 nucleotides: TGTGCCAGCAGCTTAGGGACAGGGGGTGAGACCCAGTACTTC.

As to this clonotype: The DNA is left out, because the CDR3 cannot be placed on it with certainty; the CDR3 is given as TCRdb lists it. The rearrangement uses TRBV7-9 and TRBJ1-4. Per the germline V gene, CDR1 is SEHNR and CDR2 is FQNEAQ (reference sequence). With termini counted, the CDR3 has 17 amino acids. The CDR3 here is CASSFTSAMSSSSKLFF.

Turning to this clonotype: Here the CDR3 omits its conserved ending phenylalanine or tryptophan, so a read error is the likely source. The limits of the CDR3 on the DNA are not certain, so only TCRdb's listed CDR3 is given. The chain recombines TRBV7-8 with TRBJ2-3; the table gives TRBD1 as D, unverified against the DNA. Germline-derived CDR1 and CDR2 are SGHVS and FQNEAQ. Ends included, the CDR3 has 14 residues. CDR3 protein: CASTRAAGPDTHYL.

This chain uses TRBV7-9 with TRBJ2-1; D remains ambiguous. The CDR3 is made up of 14 amino acids. Germline lookup yields CDR1 SEHNR and CDR2 FQNEAQ (reference sequence). V lost 5 bases and J 1 base, leaving 9 bases between the germline ends. DNA for the CDR3: TGTGCCAGCAGCATTAGCCCGTCCTACAATGAGCAGTTCTTC. Translated: CASSISPSYNEQFF.

This chain connects TRBV7-8 to TRBJ2-7, with 8 bases that match TRBD2. Germline V gives CDR1 SGHVS, CDR2 FQNEAQ. V trimming: 3 bases; J trimming: 1 base; junction bases outside the gene matches: 14. The CDR3 has 18 residues. The CDR3 spells CASSFRPNGRGLSYEQYV. The CDR3 bases are TGTGCCAGCAGCTTTAGGCCAAACGGGAGGGGCCTTTCCTACGAGCAGTACGTC.

Notes on this clonotype: A junction end diverges from the germline sequence, so it may reflect a read error. This chain connects TRBV7-7 to TRBJ2-5; either TRBD1 or TRBD2 may fit D (7 bases each). The CDR3 extends over 15 amino acids. CDR1 is SSHAT, CDR2 FNYEAQ, per germline (reference sequence). CDR3 in DNA: TGTGCTAGCACCGGGGGGTATGGACAGGTCGCCCCCCGGTACTTC. The encoded protein is CASTGGYGQVAPRYF.